The sequence of this T cell receptor (beta chain) was determined in a study of blood T cell repertoires in COVID-19. The overall study: Researchers got acute and convalescent COVID-19 samples from the United States, Italy and Spain.

V shed 2 bases, J shed 1 base, and the junction held 3 bases outside the gene matches. The CDR3 is 16 residues long. Germline loops: CDR1 SGHRS, CDR2 YFSETQ. Original analysis: Estimation of nucleated cell counts was performed using reference gene primer amplification. Here immunoSEQ multiplex PCR was the method, and the copy in TCRdb shows in-frame clones only, minus some. V, J and clone size are those of that table, while D and trimming were read from the DNA. The sample yields under 60,000 clones, nearly 80% seen once. V and J are TRBV5-1 and TRBJ2-5, with TRBD2 matching over 12 bases. This receptor was identified in a human donor in a cohort sampled during active COVID-19. The sequencing sample was made of peripheral blood. CDR3 nucleotides: TGCGCCAGCAGCTTACTAGCGGGGGGTACCCAAGAGACCCAGTACTTC. Its protein product is CASSLLAGGTQETQYF. The variable domain in full, completed from reference TRBV5-1 and TRBJ2-5, reads KAGVTQTPRYLIKTRGQQVTLSCSPISGHRSVSWYQQTPGQGLQFLFEYFSETQRNKGNFPGRFSGRQFSNSRSEMNVSTLELGDSALYLCASSLLAGGTQETQYFGPGTRLLVL.